Sequencing of this TCR beta chain was carried out in a study of regulatory T cells in long-lasting Graves disease. HTBI primers from iRepertoire and Arm-PCR of CDR3 regions yielded the TCR beta libraries. TCRdb ran MiXCR on the multiplex PCR reads and lists one entry per CDR3 protein. Of roughly 490,000 distinct CDR3 sequences in the sample, around a fifth were seen once. Time point specified: persistent/refractory GD, antithyroid drugs over 5 years with positive TRAb. There was RNA extracted from PBMCs, and the TCR library was made from it. As concerns this clonotype: Its specificity is not known. At one boundary the junction diverges from the germline segment, which might be a read error.

Germline V CDR1 and CDR2: SEHNR, FQNEAQ (reference sequence). The CDR3 sequence is 15 residues long. Whole-study results and caveats: Limited sample numbers may have lowered accuracy. Those with persistent Graves' had less TCR diversity than newly diagnosed patients.

The sample here was peripheral blood mononuclear cells (PBMCs), taken when the disease was refractory, from a patient treated with antithyroid drugs. V and J are TRBV7-9 and TRBJ2-2; possible D gene TRBD2, 5 bases. The clonotype originates from a female donor with Graves disease. The CDR3 spells CASSLTRRETGELFF. The CDR3 DNA follows: TGTGCCAGCAGCTTAACCCGTAGGGAAACCGGGGAGCTGTTCTTT.